A single sample is the source of the 27 T cell receptor beta chains below, sequenced in a study of post-analysis software for immune sequencing data. TCR beta cDNA libraries had unique molecular identifiers. A single record per CDR3 protein comes from TCRdb applying MiXCR to the PCR reads. The sample lists approximately 250,000 distinct CDR3 sequences, roughly a third occurring once. The antigens of these receptors remain unknown. Notes on the study in general: When patients were compared with controls, about 5 TRBV segments were more frequent, TRBV5-6, TRBV5-1 and TRBV20-1 among them.

Sequenced material: blood. The source of these receptors is a girl aged 5-17 years with multiple sclerosis.

The rearrangement links TRBV7-9 to TRBJ2-3; a weak D match, TRBD1 (6 bases). Germline values: CDR1 SEHNR, CDR2 FQNEAQ (reference sequence). CDR3 size: 16 residues. V was shortened by 1 base and J by 2 bases, with 13 bases between the two germline ends. DNA for the CDR3: TGTGCCAGCAGCTTAGAACAGGGCCGTTACACAGATACGCAGTATTTT. This codes for CASSLEQGRYTDTQYF. The variable domain in full, completed from reference TRBV7-9 and TRBJ2-3, reads DTGVSQNPRHKITKRGQNVTFRCDPISEHNRLYWYRQTLGQGPEFLTYFQNEAQLEKSRLLSDRFSAERPKGSFSTLEIQRTEQGDSAMYLCASSLEQGRYTDTQYFGPGTRLTVL.

In this sample, this clonotype turned up a few times. The CDR3 DNA sequence: TGTGCCTGGAGTGGGACAGGGAACTATGGCTACACCTTC. Amino acid sequence: CAWSGTGNYGYTF. The rearrangement uses TRBV30 and TRBJ1-2; 8 bases map to TRBD1. V was pared by 1 base and J by 2 bases, with 0 bases of the junction left unmatched. The CDR3 extends over 13 amino acids. Germline assignment: CDR1 GTSNPN and CDR2 SVGIG (reference sequence).

This clonotype was found many times. This rearrangement joins TRBV28 to TRBJ2-5; TRBD2 matches 7 bases. V lost 10 bases and J lost 1; bases outside the gene matches: 12. The CDR3 spans 15 residues. Germline assignment: CDR1 MDHEN and CDR2 SYDVKM. As DNA, the CDR3 is TGTGCCATCCCGGCGGCGGGGGTGCCCCAAGAGACCCAGTACTTC. It specifies CAIPAAGVPQETQYF.

The sample holds many counts of this clonotype. CDR3 DNA: TGTGCCAGCAGCTTAACGGCGACGGGAAGCTCCTACAATGAGCAGTTCTTC. Its protein is CASSLTATGSSYNEQFF. The chain is built from TRBV7-3 and TRBJ2-1; perhaps TRBD2 as D (5 bases). V lost 0 bases and J lost 0, with 12 bases in between. The CDR3 covers 17 residues. The germline gives CDR1 SGHTA, CDR2 FQGTGA.

The table lists this clonotype with a few counts. The junction does not match germline at one end; this may be a read error. The V gene is TRBV5-1, the J gene TRBJ1-6; 7 bases agree with TRBD1. Germline CDR1 SGHRS, CDR2 YFSETQ. CDR3 size: 13 residues. CDR3 DNA: TGCGCCAGCAGGGGGACAGAGAATTCACCCCCCCACTTT. Translation gives CASRGTENSPPHF.

Many counts were recorded for this clonotype. The genes are TRBV7-8 and TRBJ2-4; D tentatively reads TRBD1 or TRBD2 (5 bases each). Trimming took 1 base from V and 3 from J, leaving 13 bases between them. This CDR3 is built from 16 residues. Per the germline V gene, CDR1 is SGHVS and CDR2 is FQNEAQ. The CDR3 sequence is CASSLVEGIIKNIQYF. The CDR3 DNA is TGTGCCAGCAGCTTAGTCGAGGGGATTATCAAAAACATTCAGTACTTC.

A word on this clonotype: A clone one base away is much larger, so this may be a read error. The genes are TRBV5-1 and TRBJ1-2; TRBD1 matches at 9 bases. J was trimmed by 2 bases and V by 5 bases; bases with no gene match: 10. This CDR3 spans 16 amino acids. Germline CDR1 SGHRS, CDR2 YFSETQ. CDR3 loop: CASSSEPGQGNYGYTF. Written as DNA, the CDR3 is TGCGCCAGCAGTTCGGAGCCGGGACAGGGAAACTATGGCTACACCTTC.

This clonotype was detected ten times or more. CDR3 amino acids: CASSDDYGYTF. The CDR3 DNA sequence: TGTGCCAGCAGTGATGACTATGGCTACACCTTC. The chain carries TRBV6-1 and TRBJ1-2, with no clear D. The V end lost 3 bases, the J end lost 3 bases, and 2 bases lay between the germline ends. This CDR3 region has 11 residues. Germline V gene sequence: CDR1 MNHNS, CDR2 SASEGT.

At least ten counts were recorded for this clonotype. This rearrangement joins TRBV12-3 or TRBV12-4 to TRBJ2-2, with 9 bases identical to TRBD1. With 5 bases clipped from V and 2 bases from J, the junction kept 9 bases outside the gene matches. CDR3 length: 17 residues. The CDR3 sequence is CASSLKGQGGNTGELFF. The CDR3 coding sequence is TGTGCCAGCAGTCTTAAGGGACAGGGAGGTAACACCGGGGAGCTGTTTTTT.

Of note for this clonotype: A much larger clonotype is one base distant, so this may be a read error. This sequence joins TRBV21-1 and TRBJ2-5; the DNA was not compared with TRBD2, the D call given in the table. The DNA end is more similar to TRBJ2-7, so the J call may be wrong. TRBV21-1 is assigned pseudogene status. The CDR3 has 16 residues. The CDR3 coding sequence is TGTGCCAGTAGCGCAACCCTGGGACTAGCGTCGTGCGAGCAGTACTTC. Translated, it gives CASSATLGLASCEQYF.

This clonotype was recorded a few times. It may be a read error: a sequence one base away is much more abundant. The rearrangement uses TRBV12-3 or TRBV12-4 and TRBJ1-2, with 7 nucleotides matching TRBD1. With V trimmed by 5 bases and J by 6 bases, 9 bases remained unmatched. The CDR3 is 14 amino acids. CDR3 in DNA: TGTGCCAGCAGTCGCCGGGACAGAGCAAATGGCTACACCTTC. It codes for CASSRRDRANGYTF.

The chain uses TRBV20-1 and TRBJ1-1; the D is unclear. The CDR3 spans 13 residues. V lost 3 bases to trimming and J lost 5 bases, with 13 bases between them. CDR1 and CDR2 (germline): DFQATT, SNEGSKA (reference sequence). CDR3 in amino acids: CSASTVLQTEAFF. CDR3 DNA: TGCAGTGCTAGCACAGTGCTTCAAACTGAAGCTTTCTTT.

This clonotype came up many times. V and J are TRBV11-1 and TRBJ2-1; possibly TRBD1 for D (6 bases). There are 14 residues in the CDR3. Germline lookup yields CDR1 SGHAT and CDR2 FQDESV (reference sequence). Trimming took off 1 base at V and 15 bases at J, with 19 bases between the two ends. Here the CDR3 DNA reads TGTGCCAGCAGCTTAGAGGGGGAGCTTGGGGCGCTGTTCTTC. Its translation is CASSLEGELGALFF.

V and J are TRBV5-1 and TRBJ1-1, with a weak D call TRBD1 (6 bases). The V end was cut by 4 bases, the J end by 3 bases, with 19 bases between. This CDR3 is built from 16 residues. Germline CDR1 and CDR2: SGHRS and YFSETQ. The CDR3 region has the DNA TGCGCCAGCAGCGCAATGGGGGGGCTAACGTACACTGAAGCTTTCTTT. This gives the protein CASSAMGGLTYTEAFF.

This clonotype was detected ten times or more. This sequence joins TRBV20-1 and TRBJ2-3; no reliable D call. Looked up from germline, CDR1 is DFQATT and CDR2 is SNEGSKA (reference sequence). This CDR3 is built from 12 residues. The V and J ends lost 3 bases and 1 base respectively, with 5 bases between them. For the CDR3, the DNA is TGCAGTGCTAGCGCTGGCACAGATACGCAGTATTTT. Its translation is CSASAGTDTQYF.

This clonotype has a count of ten or more. This rearrangement joins TRBV18 to TRBJ1-6, with D perhaps TRBD1 (5 bases). The CDR3 has 14 amino acids. Germline lookup yields CDR1 KGHSH and CDR2 LQKENI. Trimming cost V 2 bases and J 9 bases, with 11 bases left between them. The CDR3 DNA follows: TGTGCCAGCTCACCAGTGGACACCAGTTCACCCCTCCACTTT. It is translated as CASSPVDTSSPLHF. The variable domain in full, with the rest retrieved from reference TRBV18 and TRBJ1-6, is NAGVMQNPRHLVRRRGQEARLRCSPMKGHSHVYWYRQLPEEGLKFMVYLQKENIIDESGMPKERFSAEFPKEGPSILRIQQVVRGDSAAYFCASSPVDTSSPLHFGNGTRLTVT.

The chain has TRBV28 and TRBJ2-5, with 10 bases aligning to TRBD1. The CDR3 has 15 residues. The trim removed 6 bases at V and 11 bases at J, leaving 15 bases unmatched. Germline V gives CDR1 MDHEN, CDR2 SYDVKM. CDR3 sequence (DNA): TGTGCCAGCAGCGTTGGGACAGGGGCCCAGAATGAGCAGTACTTC. Protein product: CASSVGTGAQNEQYF.

This clonotype was found many times. This sequence joins TRBV25-1 and TRBJ1-2; TRBD1 matches 9 bases. The germline gives CDR1 MGHDK, CDR2 SYGVNS. The CDR3 runs to 14 residues. Unmatched junction bases numbered 2, after V lost 6 bases and J lost 0 bases. CDR3 region: CASSGDRANYGYTF. The DNA of the CDR3 is TGTGCCAGCAGCGGGGACAGGGCTAACTATGGCTACACCTTC.

The rearrangement links TRBV7-2 to TRBJ2-1; perhaps D is TRBD1 or TRBD2 (6 bases each). Germline CDR1 reads SGHTA; CDR2 reads FQGNSA. CDR3 size: 15 residues. Between the trimmed V and J ends, which lost 6 bases and 7 bases, there was a span of 19 bases. CDR3 nucleotides: TGTGCCAGCAGTGTAGGGCAGGGGAGGAGGAATGAGCAGTTCTTC. This codes for CASSVGQGRRNEQFF.

This chain uses TRBV4-1 with TRBJ2-3; TRBD2 aligns across 10 bases. The V segment lost 4 bases and the J segment 3 bases; nucleotides outside the gene matches: 13. This CDR3 region has 18 residues. Germline V gives CDR1 MGHRA, CDR2 YSYEKL. CDR3 bases: TGCGCCAGCAGCCTATCTCTCGTCACAGCGGGGGGGACAGATACGCAGTATTTT. Residues: CASSLSLVTAGGTDTQYF.

The rearrangement links TRBV5-1 to TRBJ1-6; 7 positions match TRBD1. Unmatched junction bases numbered 4, after V lost 4 bases and J lost 0 bases. Germline CDR1 reads SGHRS; CDR2 reads YFSETQ. The CDR3 has 16 residues. CDR3 sequence reads: CASSRRDSSYNSPLHF. The CDR3 bases are TGCGCCAGCAGCCGGCGGGACAGCTCCTATAATTCACCCCTCCACTTT. The whole variable domain, remainder taken from reference TRBV5-1 and TRBJ1-6, is KAGVTQTPRYLIKTRGQQVTLSCSPISGHRSVSWYQQTPGQGLQFLFEYFSETQRNKGNFPGRFSGRQFSNSRSEMNVSTLELGDSALYLCASSRRDSSYNSPLHFGNGTRLTVT.

This clonotype was seen ten or more times. The chain combines TRBV29-1 with TRBJ2-6; D is ambiguous. Germline lookup yields CDR1 SQVTM and CDR2 ANQGSEA. The CDR3 contains 14 residues. Trimming left V 2 bases short and J 4 bases short, with 9 bases between. The CDR3 region has the DNA TGCAGCGTTGAACCACACACAGGGGCCAACGTCCTGACTTTC. Translating it yields CSVEPHTGANVLTF.

This clonotype came up a few times. V is TRBV6-4 and J is TRBJ2-1, with 10 bases lining up with TRBD2. Unmatched junction bases numbered 7, after V lost 5 bases and J lost 6 bases. From germline, CDR1 is MRHNA and CDR2 SNTAGT. This CDR3 has 15 residues. The CDR3 DNA sequence: TGTGCCAGCAGTTCCACTAGCGGGAAAGGCAATGAGCAGTTCTTC. This encodes CASSSTSGKGNEQFF.

This clonotype was found many times. The J gene is TRBJ2-1, the V gene TRBV7-2; D perhaps matches TRBD2 (6 bases). Germline values: CDR1 SGHTA, CDR2 FQGNSA. The CDR3 sequence is 11 residues long. Trimming took 7 bases from V and 9 from J, leaving 10 bases between them. Here the CDR3 DNA reads TGTGCCAGCACCAACGGGGGTGAGCAGTTCTTC. Translating gives CASTNGGEQFF.

The table lists this clonotype with many counts. The V gene is TRBV15, the J gene TRBJ1-6; 9 positions match TRBD1. CDR1 is LNHNV and CDR2 is YYDKDF in the germline V gene (reference sequence). This CDR3 region has 16 residues. After removal of 0 bases from V and 10 bases from J, the junction contained 7 bases not matched to a gene. As DNA, the CDR3 is TGTGCCACCAGCAGAGATCCTGGGACAGGGAGGTCACCCCTCCACTTT. Translated: CATSRDPGTGRSPLHF.

This clonotype has just a few counts. The chain joins TRBV6-4 to TRBJ1-5; D possibly corresponds to TRBD1 (6 bases). CDR3 length: 13 amino acids. V was cut by 8 bases and J by 4 bases, with 12 bases left in between. In germline, CDR1 is MRHNA, CDR2 SNTAGT. This CDR3 reads CASSQGINQPQHF. The CDR3 region has the DNA TGTGCCAGCTCTCAGGGGATTAATCAGCCCCAGCATTTT.

On this clonotype: Sequence at one end of the junction differs from germline and may be a read error. The rearrangement uses TRBV7-6 and TRBJ1-5, with D possibly TRBD1 on 5 matching bases. The CDR3 runs 15 residues. From germline, CDR1 is SGHVS and CDR2 FNYEAQ. CDR3 region: CTSSLGGASYQPQHF. The CDR3 bases are TGTACCAGCAGCTTAGGAGGGGCGTCTTATCAGCCCCAGCATTTT.